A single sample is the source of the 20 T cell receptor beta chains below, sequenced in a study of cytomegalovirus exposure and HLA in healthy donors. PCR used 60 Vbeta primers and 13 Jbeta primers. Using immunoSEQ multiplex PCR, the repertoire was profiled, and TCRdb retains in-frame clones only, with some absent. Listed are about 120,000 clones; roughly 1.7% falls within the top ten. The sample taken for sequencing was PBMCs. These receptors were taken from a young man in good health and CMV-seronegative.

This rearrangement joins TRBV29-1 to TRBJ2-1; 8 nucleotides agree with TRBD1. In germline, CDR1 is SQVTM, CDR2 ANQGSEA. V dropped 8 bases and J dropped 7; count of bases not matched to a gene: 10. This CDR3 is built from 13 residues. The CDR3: CSTAGTGANEQFF. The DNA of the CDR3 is TGCAGCACAGCCGGGACAGGAGCGAATGAGCAGTTCTTC.

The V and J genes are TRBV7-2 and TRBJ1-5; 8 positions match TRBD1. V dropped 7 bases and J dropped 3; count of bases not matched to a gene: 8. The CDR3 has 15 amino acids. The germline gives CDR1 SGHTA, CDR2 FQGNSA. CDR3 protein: CASTGQTGVNQPQHF. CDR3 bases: TGTGCCAGCACGGGACAGACAGGGGTCAATCAGCCCCAGCATTTT.

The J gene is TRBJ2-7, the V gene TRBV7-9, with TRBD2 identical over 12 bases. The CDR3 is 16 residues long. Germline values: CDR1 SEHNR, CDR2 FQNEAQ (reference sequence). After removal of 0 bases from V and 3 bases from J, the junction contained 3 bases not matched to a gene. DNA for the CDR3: TGTGCCAGCAGCTTAGCACTAGCGGGGGGAAGCTACGAGCAGTACTTC. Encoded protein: CASSLALAGGSYEQYF.

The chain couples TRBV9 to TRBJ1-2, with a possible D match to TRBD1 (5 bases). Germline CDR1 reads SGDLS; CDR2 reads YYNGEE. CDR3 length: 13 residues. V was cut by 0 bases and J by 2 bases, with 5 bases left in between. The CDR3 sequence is CASSVDRNYGYTF. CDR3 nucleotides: TGTGCCAGCAGCGTAGACAGGAACTATGGCTACACCTTC.

DNA of the CDR3: TGCGCCAGCAGGGACAGGGAAAACTATGGCTACACCTTC. Protein sequence: CASRDRENYGYTF. This chain uses TRBV5-1 with TRBJ1-2; 8 bases match TRBD1. The CDR3 spans 13 residues. Germline V CDR1 and CDR2: SGHRS, YFSETQ. V was pared by 5 bases and J by 2 bases, with 2 bases of the junction left unmatched.

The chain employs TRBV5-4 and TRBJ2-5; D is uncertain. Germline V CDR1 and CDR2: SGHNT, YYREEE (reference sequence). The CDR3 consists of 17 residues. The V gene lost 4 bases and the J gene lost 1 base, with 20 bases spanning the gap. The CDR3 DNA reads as TGTGCCAGCAGCGGAGTCGAGCCCAGCAGACCCCAAGAGACCCAGTACTTC. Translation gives CASSGVEPSRPQETQYF.

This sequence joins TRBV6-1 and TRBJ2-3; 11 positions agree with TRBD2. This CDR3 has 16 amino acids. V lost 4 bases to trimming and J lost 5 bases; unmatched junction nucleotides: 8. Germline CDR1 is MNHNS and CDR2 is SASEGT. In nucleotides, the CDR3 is TGTGCCAGCAGTGGTAGACTAGCGGGATGGCAAGATACGCAGTATTTT. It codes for CASSGRLAGWQDTQYF.

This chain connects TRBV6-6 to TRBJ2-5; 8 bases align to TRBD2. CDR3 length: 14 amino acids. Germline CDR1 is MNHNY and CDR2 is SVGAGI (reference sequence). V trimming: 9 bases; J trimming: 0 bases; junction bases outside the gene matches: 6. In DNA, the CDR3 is TGTGCCAGTCAGCCTAGCGGGTACCAAGAGACCCAGTACTTC. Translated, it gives CASQPSGYQETQYF.

CDR3 sequence (DNA): TGTGCCAGCAGTTACGGACAGGGGACAAACACCATATATTTT. Translation: CASSYGQGTNTIYF. The V gene is TRBV6-5, the J gene TRBJ1-3, with TRBD1 identical over 9 bases. V was pared by 2 bases and J by 6 bases, with 2 bases of the junction left unmatched. The CDR3 consists of 14 residues. Germline assignment: CDR1 MNHEY and CDR2 SVGAGI.

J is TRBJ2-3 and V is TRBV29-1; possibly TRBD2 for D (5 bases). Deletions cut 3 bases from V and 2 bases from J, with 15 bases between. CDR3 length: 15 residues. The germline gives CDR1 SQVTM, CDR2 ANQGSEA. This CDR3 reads CSVDGLRGITDTQYF. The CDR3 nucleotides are TGCAGCGTTGATGGTCTACGAGGGATCACAGATACGCAGTATTTT.

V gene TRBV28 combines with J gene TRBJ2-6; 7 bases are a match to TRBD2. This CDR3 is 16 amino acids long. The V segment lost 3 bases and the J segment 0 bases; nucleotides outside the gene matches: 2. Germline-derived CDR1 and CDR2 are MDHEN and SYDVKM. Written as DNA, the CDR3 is TGTGCCAGCAGTTTGGGCGGGGGCTCTGGGGCCAACGTCCTGACTTTC. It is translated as CASSLGGGSGANVLTF.

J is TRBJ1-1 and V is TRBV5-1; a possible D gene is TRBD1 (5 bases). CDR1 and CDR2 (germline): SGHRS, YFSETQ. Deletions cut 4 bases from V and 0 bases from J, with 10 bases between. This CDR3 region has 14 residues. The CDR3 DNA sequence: TGCGCCAGCAGCATAGACAGATTGAACACTGAAGCTTTCTTT. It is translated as CASSIDRLNTEAFF.

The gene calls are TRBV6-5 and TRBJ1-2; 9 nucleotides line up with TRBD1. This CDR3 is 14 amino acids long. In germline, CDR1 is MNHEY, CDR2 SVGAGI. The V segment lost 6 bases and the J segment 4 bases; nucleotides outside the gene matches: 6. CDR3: CASSIQGAGYGYTF. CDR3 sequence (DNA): TGTGCCAGCAGCATACAGGGGGCAGGCTATGGCTACACCTTC.

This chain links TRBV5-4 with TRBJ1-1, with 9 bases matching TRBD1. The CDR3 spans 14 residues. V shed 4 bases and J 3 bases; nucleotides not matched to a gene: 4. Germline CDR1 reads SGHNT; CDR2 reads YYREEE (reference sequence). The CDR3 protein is CASSRGQGHTEAFF. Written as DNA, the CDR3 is TGTGCCAGCAGCAGGGGACAGGGTCACACTGAAGCTTTCTTT.

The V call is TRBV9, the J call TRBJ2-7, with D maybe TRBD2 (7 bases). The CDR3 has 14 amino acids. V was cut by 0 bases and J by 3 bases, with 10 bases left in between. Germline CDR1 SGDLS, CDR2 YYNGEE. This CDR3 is CASSVEGGIYEQYF. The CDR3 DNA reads TGTGCCAGCAGCGTAGAGGGGGGGATCTACGAGCAGTACTTC. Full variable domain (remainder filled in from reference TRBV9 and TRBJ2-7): DSGVTQTPKHLITATGQRVTLRCSPRSGDLSVYWYQQSLDQGLQFLIQYYNGEERAKGNILERFSAQQFPDLHSELNLSSLELGDSALYFCASSVEGGIYEQYFGPGTRLTVT.

The CDR3 region is CASSQGGDRGTYEQYF. In nucleotides, the CDR3 is TGCGCCAGCAGCCAAGGGGGGGACAGGGGTACCTACGAGCAGTACTTC. The chain recombines TRBV4-1 with TRBJ2-7, with TRBD1 identical over 10 bases. J gave up 2 bases and V 1 base, and 5 bases lay outside the gene matches. Germline-derived CDR1 and CDR2 are MGHRA and YSYEKL. The CDR3 loop spans 16 amino acids.

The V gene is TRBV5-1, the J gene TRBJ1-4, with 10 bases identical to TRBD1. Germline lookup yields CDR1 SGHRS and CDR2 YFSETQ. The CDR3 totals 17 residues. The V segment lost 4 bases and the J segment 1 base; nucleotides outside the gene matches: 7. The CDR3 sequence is CASSDPGTGVTNEKLFF. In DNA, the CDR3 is TGCGCCAGCAGCGACCCCGGGACAGGGGTAACTAATGAAAAACTGTTTTTT.

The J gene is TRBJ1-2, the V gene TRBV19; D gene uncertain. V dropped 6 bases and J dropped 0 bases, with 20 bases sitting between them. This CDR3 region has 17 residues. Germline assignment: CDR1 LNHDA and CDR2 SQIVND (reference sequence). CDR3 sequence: CASSLAGSLDSNYGYTF. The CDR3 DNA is TGTGCCAGTAGCCTTGCGGGATCCCTAGATTCTAACTATGGCTACACCTTC.

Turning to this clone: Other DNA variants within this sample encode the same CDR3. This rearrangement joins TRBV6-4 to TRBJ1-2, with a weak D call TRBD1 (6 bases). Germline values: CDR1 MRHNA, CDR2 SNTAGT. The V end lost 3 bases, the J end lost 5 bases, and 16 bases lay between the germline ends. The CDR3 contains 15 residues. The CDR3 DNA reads TGTGCCAGCAGTGAAGGTTCAGGGGTTCAGTATGGCTACACCTTC. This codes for CASSEGSGVQYGYTF.

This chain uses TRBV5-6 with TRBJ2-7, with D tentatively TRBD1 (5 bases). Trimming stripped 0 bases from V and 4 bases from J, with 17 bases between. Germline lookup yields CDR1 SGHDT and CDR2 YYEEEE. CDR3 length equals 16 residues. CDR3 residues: CASSLDGQGTGYEQYF. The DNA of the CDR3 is TGTGCCAGCAGCTTGGATGGCCAGGGCACAGGTTACGAGCAGTACTTC.